This TCR beta chain emerged from a study of blood T cell repertoires in COVID-19. This clone was counted a single time. Sequencing was performed with immunoSEQ multiplex PCR; in TCRdb, only in-frame clones are kept and a portion is missing. The data contain around 170,000 clones, approximately 80% of them singletons. The study recruited people aged about 18 to 90 years across around 23 US areas. Source material: PBMCs or T cells enriched from blood (not recorded which). The clonotype comes from a man over 45 who had recovered from COVID-19.

For the CDR3, the DNA is TGTGCCAGCAGATCGGCAGGGAAAGCGTCTGGGGCCAACGTCCTGACTTTC. Amino acid sequence: CASRSAGKASGANVLTF. The chain links TRBV27 to TRBJ2-6; possible D gene TRBD1, 5 bases. The CDR3 consists of 17 residues. Trimming left V 6 bases short and J 1 base short, with 16 bases between. Germline values: CDR1 MNHEY, CDR2 SMNVEV (reference sequence).